Below are 17 T cell receptor beta chains sequenced from a single sample in a study of identical twins. TCRdb analysed the 5' RACE reads with MiXCR anew, one entry per CDR3 protein. The sample shows 260,000 or so distinct CDR3 sequences, 7.5% of them seen only once. These data were likewise used in another study, on yellow fever vaccine responses in identical twins.

The specimen was CD8+ T cells sorted from blood. Source of these receptors: a woman between 18 and 29 years old in good health.

This clonotype was seen repeatedly, ten times or more. The chain has TRBV12-3 or TRBV12-4 and TRBJ2-2; perhaps TRBD1 as D (6 bases). Trimming pared 3 bases from V and 1 base from J, leaving 9 bases between. The CDR3 extends over 15 amino acids. The DNA for the CDR3 is TGTGCCAGCAGTTTTGCCAGGGGGAACACCGGGGAGCTGTTTTTT. It specifies CASSFARGNTGELFF.

This rearrangement joins TRBV5-4 to TRBJ2-7; 9 bases map to TRBD1. Per the germline V gene, CDR1 is SGHNT and CDR2 is YYREEE (reference sequence). The CDR3 loop spans 14 amino acids. V gave up 5 bases and J gave up 7 bases; unmatched junction bases: 10. CDR3 coding DNA: TGTGCCAGCAGGGCGGCCGGGACAGGGTATGAGCAGTACTTC. This encodes CASRAAGTGYEQYF.

At least ten counts were recorded for this clonotype. The V gene is TRBV24-1, the J gene TRBJ2-3; 8 bases fit TRBD1. V dropped 4 bases and J dropped 4; count of bases not matched to a gene: 9. CDR3 length: 16 amino acids. Germline V gene data show CDR1 as KGHDR and CDR2 as SFDVKD. In DNA, the CDR3 is TGTGCCACCAGTGACCCAGACAGGGGCCGGGCAGATACGCAGTATTTT. It codes for CATSDPDRGRADTQYF.

V is TRBV27 and J is TRBJ2-1, with a tentative D call TRBD1 (6 bases). This CDR3 is 15 amino acids long. The germline CDR1 and CDR2 sequences are MNHEY and SMNVEV (reference sequence). The V gene lost 8 bases and the J gene lost 5 bases, with 19 bases spanning the gap. CDR3 in DNA: TGTGCCAGCCGCCCGTCGCAGGGGCCCAACAATGAGCAGTTCTTC. Translation gives CASRPSQGPNNEQFF.

This clonotype was found a few times. The chain is built from TRBV27 and TRBJ2-7; D uncertain. V was pared by 2 bases and J by 0 bases, with 11 bases between. Germline loops: CDR1 MNHEY, CDR2 SMNVEV (reference sequence). The CDR3 has 15 amino acids. CDR3 sequence reads: CASSLADPSSYEQYF. The CDR3 region has the DNA TGTGCCAGCAGTTTAGCGGATCCGAGCTCCTACGAGCAGTACTTC.

This clonotype was counted between two and nine times. This rearrangement joins TRBV7-2 to TRBJ2-1; TRBD2 aligns across 10 bases. Germline V lookup: CDR1 SGHTA, CDR2 FQGNSA. CDR3 length: 17 residues. The J segment lost 6 bases and the V segment lost 6 bases, leaving 14 bases of the junction unmatched. The CDR3 spells CASRQGPLAGAINEQFF. CDR3 sequence (DNA): TGTGCCAGCAGGCAAGGTCCCCTAGCGGGAGCGATCAATGAGCAGTTCTTC.

A few counts support this clonotype. The gene calls are TRBV5-6 and TRBJ2-5; perhaps TRBD1 as D (5 bases). The CDR3 spans 16 residues. The germline gives CDR1 SGHDT, CDR2 YYEEEE. Trimming pared 3 bases from V and 5 bases from J, leaving 20 bases between. The DNA of the CDR3 is TGTGCCAGCAGCTCTGACAGTTACCCCCGAGCGGAGACCCAGTACTTC. This encodes CASSSDSYPRAETQYF.

This clonotype appeared many times. The rearrangement joins TRBV4-1 to TRBJ1-5; 8 bases fit TRBD1. V was clipped by 0 bases and J by 7 bases; unmatched bases: 5. Looked up from germline, CDR1 is MGHRA and CDR2 is YSYEKL. This CDR3 has 15 residues. In nucleotides, the CDR3 is TGCGCCAGCAGCCAAGATATGGCAGGGGGCCAGCCCCAGCATTTT. Amino acids: CASSQDMAGGQPQHF.

This clonotype was observed a few times. The chain joins TRBV7-9 to TRBJ2-1; 8 nucleotides match TRBD2. The V and J ends lost 6 bases and 4 bases, in that order; junction bases with no gene match: 8. The CDR3 spans 15 residues. The germline CDR1 and CDR2 sequences are SEHNR and FQNEAQ (reference sequence). The CDR3 coding sequence is TGTGCCAGCAGAAAACTAGCGGAACCTTACAATGAGCAGTTCTTC. Amino acid sequence: CASRKLAEPYNEQFF.

Many counts were recorded for this clonotype. Here the CDR3 reads CASSLTGGYQETQYF. Written as DNA, the CDR3 is TGCGCCAGCAGCTTAACGGGAGGGTACCAAGAGACCCAGTACTTC. The chain couples TRBV5-1 to TRBJ2-5; 8 positions match TRBD2. J gave up 0 bases and V 2 bases, and 3 bases lay outside the gene matches. Germline loops: CDR1 SGHRS, CDR2 YFSETQ. The CDR3 consists of 15 residues.

The V and J genes are TRBV20-1 and TRBJ2-7; D not certain. The V and J ends lost 1 base and 3 bases respectively, with 10 bases between them. Germline-derived CDR1 and CDR2 are DFQATT and SNEGSKA (reference sequence). The CDR3 is 13 amino acids. The CDR3 DNA reads as TGCAGTGCTAGAGGGGATACCGACTACGAGCAGTACTTC. This sequence encodes CSARGDTDYEQYF.

This clonotype was recorded at least ten times. The CDR3 coding sequence is TGCAGTTCGCTAGGTTGGGGAAACACTGAAGCTTTCTTT. Its protein is CSSLGWGNTEAFF. This chain links TRBV20-1 with TRBJ1-1; the D is unclear. Germline lookup yields CDR1 DFQATT and CDR2 SNEGSKA (reference sequence). The CDR3 length is 13 residues. The V gene lost 8 bases and the J gene lost 2 bases, with 15 bases spanning the gap.

This clonotype occurred a few times. This chain uses TRBV11-3 with TRBJ2-1; 9 nucleotides align to TRBD2. Per germline, CDR1 SGHNT and CDR2 YENEEA. This CDR3 is 17 amino acids long. The J segment lost 6 bases and the V segment lost 5 bases, leaving 14 bases of the junction unmatched. As DNA, the CDR3 is TGTGCCAGCAGCCGAAAGGGGGGCGGGAGGGCCTTCAATGAGCAGTTCTTC. Residues: CASSRKGGGRAFNEQFF.

This clonotype was counted between two and nine times. The chain joins TRBV28 to TRBJ2-1, with D possibly TRBD2 on 5 matching bases. V dropped 5 bases and J dropped 0 bases, with 14 bases sitting between them. Germline V gene sequence: CDR1 MDHEN, CDR2 SYDVKM. This CDR3 region has 16 residues. The CDR3 reads CASSPLSGISYNEQFF. The CDR3 DNA reads as TGTGCCAGCAGTCCGTTATCCGGGATCTCCTACAATGAGCAGTTCTTC.

This clonotype was seen a few times. V and J are TRBV7-9 and TRBJ2-7; the match to TRBD1 covers 10 bases. Germline V CDR1 and CDR2: SEHNR, FQNEAQ (reference sequence). The CDR3 contains 15 residues. V lost 4 bases to trimming and J lost 2 bases; unmatched junction nucleotides: 5. The CDR3 protein is CASSSTGGLTYEQYV. DNA for the CDR3: TGTGCCAGCAGCTCGACAGGGGGCCTTACCTACGAGCAGTACGTC.

This clonotype turned up a few times. The chain couples TRBV12-3 or TRBV12-4 to TRBJ2-5; weak D call: TRBD1 (7 bases). The ends were cut back, 3 bases at V and 1 base at J, with 12 bases in the middle. The CDR3 totals 15 residues. The CDR3 bases are TGTGCCAGCAGTTTTGACAGGGAGGCCCAAGAGACCCAGTACTTC. Protein product: CASSFDREAQETQYF.

There are many counts of this clonotype. This rearrangement joins TRBV28 to TRBJ2-1; the match to TRBD2 covers 8 bases. Germline CDR1 and CDR2: MDHEN and SYDVKM. V gave up 6 bases and J gave up 6 bases; unmatched junction bases: 13. The CDR3 runs to 16 residues. The CDR3 spells CASSQLTSGSPNEQFF. The DNA for the CDR3 is TGTGCCAGCAGCCAATTAACTAGCGGTTCCCCCAATGAGCAGTTCTTC.